The following is a T cell receptor (beta chain) sequence with its context. The record originates from a study of OX40 agonist ivuxolimab in advanced cancers. Study context: Across the patients, intravenous ivuxolimab was delivered every 2 weeks at 0.01 to 10 mg/kg.

The repertoire was sequenced with immunoSEQ multiplex PCR; TCRdb's copy has only in-frame clones and lacks some. The table has under 55,000 clones, over 80% seen once. CDR1 and CDR2 from the germline V gene are MNHNY and SVGAGI (reference sequence). V was clipped by 6 bases and J by 7 bases, with 13 bases between them. This CDR3 comprises 14 residues. The source was CD4+ or CD8+ T cells sorted from blood, collected in a trial of the OX40 agonist ivuxolimab. The sequence came from an adult with an advanced solid tumor such as melanoma, head and neck, liver or kidney cancer. V and J are TRBV6-6 and TRBJ1-6, with TRBD1 as a possible D gene (5 bases). CDR3 nucleotides: TGTGCCAGCAGCCAGACGGGGGTCAATTCACCCCTCCACTTT. Translating gives CASSQTGVNSPLHF.